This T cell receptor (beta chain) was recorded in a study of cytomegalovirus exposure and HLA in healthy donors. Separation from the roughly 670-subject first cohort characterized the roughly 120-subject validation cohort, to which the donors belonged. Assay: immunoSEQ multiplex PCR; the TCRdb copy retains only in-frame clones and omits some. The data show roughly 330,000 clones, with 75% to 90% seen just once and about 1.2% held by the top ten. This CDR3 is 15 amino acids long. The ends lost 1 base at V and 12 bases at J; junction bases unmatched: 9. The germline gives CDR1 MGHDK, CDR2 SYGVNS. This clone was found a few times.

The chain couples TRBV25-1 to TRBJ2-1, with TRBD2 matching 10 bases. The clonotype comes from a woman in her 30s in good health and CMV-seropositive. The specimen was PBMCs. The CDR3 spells CASSESDSGRSVQFF. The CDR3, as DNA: TGTGCCAGCAGTGAATCCGATAGCGGGAGGTCGGTGCAGTTCTTC. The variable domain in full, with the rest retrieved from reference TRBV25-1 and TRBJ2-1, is EADIYQTPRYLVIGTGKKITLECSQTMGHDKMYWYQQDPGMELHLIHYSYGVNSTEKGDLSSESTVSRIRTEHFPLTLESARPSHTSQYLCASSESDSGRSVQFFGPGTRLTVL.